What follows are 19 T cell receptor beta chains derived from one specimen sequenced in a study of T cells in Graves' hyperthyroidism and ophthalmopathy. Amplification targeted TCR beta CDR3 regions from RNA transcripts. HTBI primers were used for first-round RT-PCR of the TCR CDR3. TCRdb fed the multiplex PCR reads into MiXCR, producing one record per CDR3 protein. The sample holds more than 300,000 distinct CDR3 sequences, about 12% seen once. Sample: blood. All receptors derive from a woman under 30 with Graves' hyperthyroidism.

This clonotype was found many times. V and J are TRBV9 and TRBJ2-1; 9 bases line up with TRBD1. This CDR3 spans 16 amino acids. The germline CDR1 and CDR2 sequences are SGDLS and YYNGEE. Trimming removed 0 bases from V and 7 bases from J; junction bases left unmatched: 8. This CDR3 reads CASSVGSQGALNEQFF. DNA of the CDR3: TGTGCCAGCAGCGTAGGGTCACAGGGGGCTTTGAATGAGCAGTTCTTC.

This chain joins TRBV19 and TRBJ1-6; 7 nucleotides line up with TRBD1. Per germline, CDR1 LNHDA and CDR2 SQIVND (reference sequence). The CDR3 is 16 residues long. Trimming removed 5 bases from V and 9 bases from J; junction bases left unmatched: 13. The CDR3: CASSFGGGLTSSPLHF. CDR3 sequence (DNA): TGTGCCAGTAGTTTTGGAGGGGGCCTCACGTCTTCACCCCTCCACTTT.

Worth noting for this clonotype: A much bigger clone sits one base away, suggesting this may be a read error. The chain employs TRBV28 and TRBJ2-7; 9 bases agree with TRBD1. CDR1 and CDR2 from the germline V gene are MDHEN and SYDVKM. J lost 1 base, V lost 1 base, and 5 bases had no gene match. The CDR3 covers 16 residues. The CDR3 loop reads CASSLLDRGFSYEQYF. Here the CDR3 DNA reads TGTGCCAGCAGTTTATTGGACAGGGGATTTTCCTACGAGCAGTACTTC. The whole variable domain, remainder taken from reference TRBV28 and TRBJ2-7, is DVKVTQSSRYLVKRTGEKVFLECVQDMDHENMFWYRQDPGLGLRLIYFSYDVKMKEKGDIPEGYSVSREKKERFSLILESASTNQTSMYLCASSLLDRGFSYEQYFGPGTRLTVT.

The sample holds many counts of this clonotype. The CDR3 nucleotides read TGTGCCAGCAGCTTTGGGTCCCCCTACGAGCAGTACTTC. Translated, it gives CASSFGSPYEQYF. The rearrangement joins TRBV5-6 to TRBJ2-7; D is undetermined. The CDR3 sequence is 13 residues long. The germline V and J ends were trimmed by 2 bases and 2 bases, with 8 bases remaining between them. CDR1 SGHDT and CDR2 YYEEEE come from the germline V gene. Full variable domain (missing parts from reference TRBV5-6 and TRBJ2-7): DAGVTQSPTHLIKTRGQQVTLRCSPKSGHDTVSWYQQALGQGPQFIFQYYEEEERQRGNFPDRFSGHQFPNYSSELNVNALLLGDSALYLCASSFGSPYEQYFGPGTRLTVT.

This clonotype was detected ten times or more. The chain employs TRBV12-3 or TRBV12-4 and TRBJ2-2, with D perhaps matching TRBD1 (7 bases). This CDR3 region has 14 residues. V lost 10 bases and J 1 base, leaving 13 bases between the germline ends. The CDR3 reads CATPRGENTGELFF. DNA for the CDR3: TGTGCCACCCCCAGGGGGGAGAACACCGGGGAGCTGTTTTTT.

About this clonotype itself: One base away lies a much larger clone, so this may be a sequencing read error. Here the CDR3 reads CATSRGTGPTTHTQYF. CDR3 sequence (DNA): TGTGCCACCAGCAGAGGTACAGGGCCCACGACACATACGCAGTATTTT. The rearrangement uses TRBV15 and TRBJ2-3; D is possibly TRBD1 (6 bases). CDR1 and CDR2 from the germline V gene are LNHNV and YYDKDF (reference sequence). The V end lost 1 base, the J end lost 7 bases, and 18 bases lay between the germline ends. The length of the CDR3 is 16 residues.

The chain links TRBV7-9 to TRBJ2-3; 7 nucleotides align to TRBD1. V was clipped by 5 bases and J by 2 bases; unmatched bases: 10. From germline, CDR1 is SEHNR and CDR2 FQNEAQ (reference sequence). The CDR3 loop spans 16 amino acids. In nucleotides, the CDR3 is TGTGCCAGCAGCGTCAGACAGGGTTGGGACACAGATACGCAGTATTTT. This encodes CASSVRQGWDTDTQYF.

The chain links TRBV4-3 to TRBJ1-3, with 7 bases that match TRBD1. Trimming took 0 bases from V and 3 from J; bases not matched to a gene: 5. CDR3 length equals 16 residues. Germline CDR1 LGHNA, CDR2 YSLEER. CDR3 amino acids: CASSQDTGTVGNTIYF. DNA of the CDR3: TGCGCCAGCAGCCAAGATACCGGGACAGTTGGAAACACCATATATTTT.

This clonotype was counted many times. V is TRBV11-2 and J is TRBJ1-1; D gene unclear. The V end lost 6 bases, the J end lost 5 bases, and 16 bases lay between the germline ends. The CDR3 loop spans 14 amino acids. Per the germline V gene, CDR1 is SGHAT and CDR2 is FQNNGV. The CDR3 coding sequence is TGTGCCAGCAGTCAAAGGGTCAGGCGGACTGAAGCTTTCTTT. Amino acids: CASSQRVRRTEAFF.

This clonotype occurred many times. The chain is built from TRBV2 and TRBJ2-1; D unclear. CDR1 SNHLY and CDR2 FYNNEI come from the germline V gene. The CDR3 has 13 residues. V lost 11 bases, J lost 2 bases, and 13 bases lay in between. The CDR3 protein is CAVGTGPYNEQFF. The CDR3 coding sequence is TGTGCCGTAGGAACCGGGCCCTACAATGAGCAGTTCTTC.

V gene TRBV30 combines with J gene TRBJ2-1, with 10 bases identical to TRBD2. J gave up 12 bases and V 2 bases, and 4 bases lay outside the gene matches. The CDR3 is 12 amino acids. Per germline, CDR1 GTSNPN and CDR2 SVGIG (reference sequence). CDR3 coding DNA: TGTGCCTGGAGTTCCAGCGGGAGGGCGCAGTTCTTC. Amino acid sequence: CAWSSSGRAQFF.

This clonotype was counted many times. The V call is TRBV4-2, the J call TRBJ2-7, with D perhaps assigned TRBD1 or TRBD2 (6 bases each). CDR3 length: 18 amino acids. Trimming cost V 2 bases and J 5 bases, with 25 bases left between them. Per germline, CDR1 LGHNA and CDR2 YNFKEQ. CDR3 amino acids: CASSQQDGRGALIHEQYF. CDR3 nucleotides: TGTGCCAGCAGCCAACAAGATGGAAGGGGGGCTCTCATTCACGAGCAGTACTTC.

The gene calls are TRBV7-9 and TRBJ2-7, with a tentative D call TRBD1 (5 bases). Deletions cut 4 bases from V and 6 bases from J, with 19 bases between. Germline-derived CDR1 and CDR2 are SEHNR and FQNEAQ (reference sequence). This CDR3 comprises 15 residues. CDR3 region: CASSSLGAGSTEQYF. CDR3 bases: TGTGCCAGCAGCTCCCTAGGGGCAGGGTCTACCGAGCAGTACTTC. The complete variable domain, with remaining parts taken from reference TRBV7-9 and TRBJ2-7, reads DTGVSQNPRHKITKRGQNVTFRCDPISEHNRLYWYRQTLGQGPEFLTYFQNEAQLEKSRLLSDRFSAERPKGSFSTLEIQRTEQGDSAMYLCASSSLGAGSTEQYFGPGTRLTVT.

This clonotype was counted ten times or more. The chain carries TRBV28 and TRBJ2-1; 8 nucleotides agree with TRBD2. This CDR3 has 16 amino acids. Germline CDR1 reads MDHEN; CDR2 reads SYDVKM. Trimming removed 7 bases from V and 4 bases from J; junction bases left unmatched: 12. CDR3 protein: CASTPAGAGGYNEQFF. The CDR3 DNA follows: TGTGCCAGCACCCCCGCGGGGGCGGGAGGATACAATGAGCAGTTCTTC.

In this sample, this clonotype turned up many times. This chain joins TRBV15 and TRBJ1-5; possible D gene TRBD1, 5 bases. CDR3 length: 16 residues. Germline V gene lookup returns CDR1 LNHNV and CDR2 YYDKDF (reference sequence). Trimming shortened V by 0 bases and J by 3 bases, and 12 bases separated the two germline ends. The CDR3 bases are TGTGCCACCAGCAGAGATGGCAGGGCGAACAATCAGCCCCAGCATTTT. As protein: CATSRDGRANNQPQHF. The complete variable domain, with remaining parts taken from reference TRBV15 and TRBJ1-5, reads DAMVIQNPRYQVTQFGKPVTLSCSQTLNHNVMYWYQQKSSQAPKLLFHYYDKDFNNEADTPDNFQSRRPNTSFCFLDIRSPGLGDTAMYLCATSRDGRANNQPQHFGDGTRLSIL.

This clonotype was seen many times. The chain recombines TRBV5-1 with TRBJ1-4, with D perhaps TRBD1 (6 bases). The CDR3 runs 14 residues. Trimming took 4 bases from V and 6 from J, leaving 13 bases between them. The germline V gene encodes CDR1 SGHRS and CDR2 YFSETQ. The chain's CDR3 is CASSLVAGDEKLFF. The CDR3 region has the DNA TGCGCCAGCAGCCTCGTGGCAGGGGATGAAAAACTGTTTTTT.

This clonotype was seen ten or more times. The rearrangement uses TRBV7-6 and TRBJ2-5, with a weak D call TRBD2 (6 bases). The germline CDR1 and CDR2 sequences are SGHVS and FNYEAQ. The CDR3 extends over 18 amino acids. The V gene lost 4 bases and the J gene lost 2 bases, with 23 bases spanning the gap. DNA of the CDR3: TGTGCCAGCAGCTGGAAACCACCTGGGCGGGGACCTCAAGAGACCCAGTACTTC. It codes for CASSWKPPGRGPQETQYF. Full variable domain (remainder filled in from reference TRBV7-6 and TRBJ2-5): GAGVSQSPRYKVTKRGQDVALRCDPISGHVSLYWYRQALGQGPEFLTYFNYEAQQDKSGLPNDRFSAERPEGSISTLTIQRTEQRDSAMYRCASSWKPPGRGPQETQYFGPGTRLLVL.

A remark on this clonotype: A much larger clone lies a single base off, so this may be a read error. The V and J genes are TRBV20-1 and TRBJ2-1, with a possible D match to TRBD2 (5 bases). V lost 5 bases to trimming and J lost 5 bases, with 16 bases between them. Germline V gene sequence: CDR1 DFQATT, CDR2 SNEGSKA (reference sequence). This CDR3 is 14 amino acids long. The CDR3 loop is CSAGAFRLNNEQFF. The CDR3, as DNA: TGCAGTGCTGGCGCCTTCCGACTAAACAATGAGCAGTTCTTC.

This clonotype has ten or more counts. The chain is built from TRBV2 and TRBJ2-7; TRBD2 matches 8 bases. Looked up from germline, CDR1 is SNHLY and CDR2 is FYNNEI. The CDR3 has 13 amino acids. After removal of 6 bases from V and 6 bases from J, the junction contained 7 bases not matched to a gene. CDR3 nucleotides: TGTGCCAGCAGGCCGGGACTAGATCCCGAGCAGTACTTC. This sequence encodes CASRPGLDPEQYF.